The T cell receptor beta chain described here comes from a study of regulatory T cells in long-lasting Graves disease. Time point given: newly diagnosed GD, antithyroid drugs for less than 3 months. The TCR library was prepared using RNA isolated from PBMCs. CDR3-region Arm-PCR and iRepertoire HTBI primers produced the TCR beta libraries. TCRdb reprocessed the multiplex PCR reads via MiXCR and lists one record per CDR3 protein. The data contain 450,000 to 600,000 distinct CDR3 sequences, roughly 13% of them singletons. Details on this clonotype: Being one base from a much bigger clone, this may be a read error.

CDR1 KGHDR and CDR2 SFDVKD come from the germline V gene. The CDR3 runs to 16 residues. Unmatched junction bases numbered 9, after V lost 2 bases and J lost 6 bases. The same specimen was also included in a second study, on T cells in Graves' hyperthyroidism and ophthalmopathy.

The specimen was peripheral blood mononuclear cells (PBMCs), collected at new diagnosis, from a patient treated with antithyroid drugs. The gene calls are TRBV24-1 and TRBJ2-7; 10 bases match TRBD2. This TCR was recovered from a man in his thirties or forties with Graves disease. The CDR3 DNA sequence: TGTGCCACCAGTGATTGGTCTAGCGGGAGTACTCGCGAGCAGTACTTC. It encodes CATSDWSSGSTREQYF.